The 2 T cell receptor beta chains listed next were all sequenced from one sample in a study of blood T cell repertoires in COVID-19. Sequencing used immunoSEQ multiplex PCR; TCRdb keeps in-frame clones, though not all of them. The sample yields about 76,000 clones, roughly 70% seen once. The sequenced sample consisted of peripheral blood. The receptors were sampled from an older man with acute or convalescent COVID-19.

This rearrangement joins TRBV19 to TRBJ1-5, with 7 bases matching TRBD1. The V and J ends lost 6 bases and 2 bases, in that order; junction bases with no gene match: 13. This CDR3 is 17 amino acids long. Germline-derived CDR1 and CDR2 are LNHDA and SQIVND (reference sequence). Here the CDR3 reads CASSIDNRGSGNQPQHF. CDR3 DNA: TGTGCCAGTAGCATCGATAACAGGGGATCTGGCAATCAGCCCCAGCATTTT.

V usage is TRBV28 and J usage is TRBJ2-7; D may be TRBD1 (6 bases). The CDR3 is made up of 12 amino acids. Germline-derived CDR1 and CDR2 are MDHEN and SYDVKM. V was clipped by 4 bases and J by 5 bases, with 9 bases between them. The CDR3 is CASSSRTDEQYF. CDR3 DNA: TGTGCCAGCAGTTCAAGGACAGACGAGCAGTACTTC.